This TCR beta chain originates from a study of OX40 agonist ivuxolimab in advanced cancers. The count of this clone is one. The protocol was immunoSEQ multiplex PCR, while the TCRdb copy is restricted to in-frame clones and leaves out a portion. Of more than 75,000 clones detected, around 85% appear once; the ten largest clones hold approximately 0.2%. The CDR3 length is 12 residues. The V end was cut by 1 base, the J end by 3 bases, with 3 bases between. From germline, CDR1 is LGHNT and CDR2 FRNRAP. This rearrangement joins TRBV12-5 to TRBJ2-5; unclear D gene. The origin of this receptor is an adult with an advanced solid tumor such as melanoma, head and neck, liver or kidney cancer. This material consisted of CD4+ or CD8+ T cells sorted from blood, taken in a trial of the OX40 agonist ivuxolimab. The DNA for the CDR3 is TGTGCTAGTGGTTTGGAAGAAGAGACCCAGTACTTC. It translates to CASGLEEETQYF. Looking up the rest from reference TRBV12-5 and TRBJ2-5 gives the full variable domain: DARVTQTPRHKVTEMGQEVTMRCQPILGHNTVFWYRQTMMQGLELLAYFRNRAPLDDSGMPKDRFSAEMPDATLATLKIQPSEPRDSAVYFCASGLEEETQYFGPGTRLLVL.